This TCR beta chain came from a study of blood T cell repertoires in COVID-19. Study-wide context: Both acute and convalescent COVID-19 samples were obtained from the United States, Italy and Spain. T cells, B-cell-depleted T cells, or PBMCs supplied cDNA or gDNA.

CDR1 and CDR2 from the germline V gene are SGHTA and FQGNSA. The CDR3 is 15 residues long. Trimming pared 4 bases from V and 2 bases from J, leaving 11 bases between. Authors' data handling: Using reference gene primer amplification, nucleated cell counts were estimated. The method was immunoSEQ multiplex PCR; TCRdb's version includes in-frame clones alone and lacks a portion of them. Clone size and V and J calls were adopted from that table, with D and trimming inferred from the DNA. The table includes around 160,000 clones, nearly 80% detected once. Source material: peripheral blood. The receptor was isolated from an elderly woman with acute or convalescent COVID-19. V usage is TRBV7-2 and J usage is TRBJ2-2; no definite D call. The chain's CDR3 is CASSSPTGNTGELFF. The CDR3 nucleotides read TGTGCCAGCAGCTCCCCGACTGGAAACACCGGGGAGCTGTTTTTT.